The clone carrying this T cell receptor (beta chain) appeared once. The sample is drawn from a study of blood T cell repertoires in COVID-19. Trimming pared 3 bases from V and 6 bases from J, leaving 14 bases between. CDR3 length equals 15 residues. Germline CDR1 is MRHNA and CDR2 is SNTAGT. TCRdb's copy holds only in-frame clones and misses some; the assay was immunoSEQ multiplex PCR. There are 40,000 to 55,000 clones in the sample; more than 75% occur only once, and just over 9.5% lies in the top ten. Source material: peripheral blood. V and J are TRBV6-4 and TRBJ2-2; D perhaps matches TRBD1 (6 bases). This TCR was recovered from a man between 45 and 60 years old with active COVID-19. CDR3: CASSDTGTPPGELFF. In DNA form, the CDR3 reads TGTGCCAGCAGTGATACCGGGACACCTCCCGGGGAGCTGTTTTTT.